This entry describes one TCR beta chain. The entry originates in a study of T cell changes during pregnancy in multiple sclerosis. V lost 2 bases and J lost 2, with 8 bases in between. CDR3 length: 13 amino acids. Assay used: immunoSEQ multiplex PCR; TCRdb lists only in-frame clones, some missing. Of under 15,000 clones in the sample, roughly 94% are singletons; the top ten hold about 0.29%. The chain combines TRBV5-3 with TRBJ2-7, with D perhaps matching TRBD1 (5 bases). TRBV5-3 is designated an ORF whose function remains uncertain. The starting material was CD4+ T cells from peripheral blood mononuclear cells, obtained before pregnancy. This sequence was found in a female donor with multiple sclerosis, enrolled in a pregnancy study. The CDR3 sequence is CARSFDRTYEQYF. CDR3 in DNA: TGTGCCAGAAGCTTTGACAGAACCTACGAGCAGTACTTC.